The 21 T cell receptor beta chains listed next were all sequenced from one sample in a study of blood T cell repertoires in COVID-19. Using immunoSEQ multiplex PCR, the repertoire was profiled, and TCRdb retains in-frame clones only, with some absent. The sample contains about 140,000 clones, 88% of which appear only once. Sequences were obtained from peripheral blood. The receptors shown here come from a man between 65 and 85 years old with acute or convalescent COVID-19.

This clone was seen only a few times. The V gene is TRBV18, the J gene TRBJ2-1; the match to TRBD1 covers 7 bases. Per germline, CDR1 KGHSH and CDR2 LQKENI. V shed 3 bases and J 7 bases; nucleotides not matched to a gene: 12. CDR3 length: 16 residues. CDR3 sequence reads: CASSPKGDSLRNEQFF. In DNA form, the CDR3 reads TGTGCCAGCTCACCCAAGGGGGACAGCTTACGGAATGAGCAGTTCTTC.

CDR3 sequence: CASSSRAGVSTEAFF. Here the CDR3 DNA reads TGTGCCAGCAGCAGCAGGGCTGGGGTCAGCACTGAAGCTTTCTTT. This chain uses TRBV7-3 with TRBJ1-1, with a tentative D call TRBD1 (5 bases). CDR1 is SGHTA, CDR2 FQGTGA, per germline. Trimming pared 5 bases from V and 4 bases from J, leaving 17 bases between. CDR3 length equals 15 residues.

The CDR3 sequence: CASSPQGIATDTQYF. The CDR3 DNA sequence: TGTGCCAGCAGTCCCCAGGGGATCGCTACAGATACGCAGTATTTT. The chain combines TRBV28 with TRBJ2-3, with D possibly being TRBD1 (6 bases). The CDR3 loop spans 15 amino acids. The germline V gene has CDR1 MDHEN and CDR2 SYDVKM. With 5 bases removed from V and 3 bases from J, the gap between germline ends came to 15 bases.

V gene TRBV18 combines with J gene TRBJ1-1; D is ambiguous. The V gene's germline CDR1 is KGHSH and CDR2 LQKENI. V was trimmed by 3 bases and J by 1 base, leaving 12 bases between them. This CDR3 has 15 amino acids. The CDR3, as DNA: TGTGCCAGCTCACCTCGGGTAGAGACGAACACTGAAGCTTTCTTT. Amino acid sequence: CASSPRVETNTEAFF.

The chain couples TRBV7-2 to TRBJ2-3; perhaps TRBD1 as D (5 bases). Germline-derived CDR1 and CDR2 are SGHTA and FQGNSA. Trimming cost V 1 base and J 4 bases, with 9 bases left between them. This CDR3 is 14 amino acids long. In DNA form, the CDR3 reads TGTGCCAGCAGCTTAGGAGCAGGGCCAGATACGCAGTATTTT. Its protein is CASSLGAGPDTQYF.

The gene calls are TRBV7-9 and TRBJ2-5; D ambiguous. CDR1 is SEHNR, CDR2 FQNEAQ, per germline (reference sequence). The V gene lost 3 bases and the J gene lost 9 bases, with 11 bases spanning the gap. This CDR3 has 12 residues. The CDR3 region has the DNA TGTGCCAGCAGCTTTTGGTCAGTGGCCCAGTACTTC. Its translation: CASSFWSVAQYF.

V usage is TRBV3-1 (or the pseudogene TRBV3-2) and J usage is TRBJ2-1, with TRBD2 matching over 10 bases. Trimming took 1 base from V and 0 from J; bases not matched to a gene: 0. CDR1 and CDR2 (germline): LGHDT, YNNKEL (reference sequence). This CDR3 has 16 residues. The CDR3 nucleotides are TGTGCCAGCAGCCAAGCTAGCGGGGGCTCCTACAATGAGCAGTTCTTC. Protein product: CASSQASGGSYNEQFF.

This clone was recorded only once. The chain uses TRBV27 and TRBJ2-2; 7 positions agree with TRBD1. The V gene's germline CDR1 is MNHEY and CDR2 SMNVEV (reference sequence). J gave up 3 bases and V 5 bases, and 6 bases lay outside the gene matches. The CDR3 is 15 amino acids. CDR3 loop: CASSPDRVYTGELFF. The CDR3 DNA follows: TGTGCCAGCAGTCCTGACAGGGTATACACCGGGGAGCTGTTTTTT.

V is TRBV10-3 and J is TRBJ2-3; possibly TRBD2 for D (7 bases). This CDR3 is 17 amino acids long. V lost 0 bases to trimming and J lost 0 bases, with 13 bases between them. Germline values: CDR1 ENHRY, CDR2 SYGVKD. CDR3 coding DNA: TGTGCCATCAGTGAGTCGGGGGGGCTGGGGAGCACAGATACGCAGTATTTT. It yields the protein CAISESGGLGSTDTQYF.

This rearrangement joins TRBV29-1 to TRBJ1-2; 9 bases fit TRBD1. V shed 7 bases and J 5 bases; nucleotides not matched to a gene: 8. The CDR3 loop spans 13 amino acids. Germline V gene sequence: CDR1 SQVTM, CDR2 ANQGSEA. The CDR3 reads CSAPTGGAYGYTF. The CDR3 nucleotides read TGCAGCGCCCCCACAGGGGGCGCATATGGCTACACCTTC. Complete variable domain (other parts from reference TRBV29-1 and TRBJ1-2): SAVISQKPSRDICQRGTSLTIQCQVDSQVTMMFWYRQQPGQSLTLIATANQGSEATYESGFVIDKFPISRPNLTFSTLTVSNMSPEDSSIYLCSAPTGGAYGYTFGSGTRLTVV.

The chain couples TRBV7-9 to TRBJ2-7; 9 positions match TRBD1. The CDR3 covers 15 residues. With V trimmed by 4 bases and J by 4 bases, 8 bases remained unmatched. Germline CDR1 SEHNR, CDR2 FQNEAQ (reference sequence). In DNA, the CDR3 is TGTGCCAGCAGCTCGGCGCAACAGGGGGCGTACGAGCAGTACTTC. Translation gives CASSSAQQGAYEQYF. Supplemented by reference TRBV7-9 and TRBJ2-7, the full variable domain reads DTGVSQNPRHKITKRGQNVTFRCDPISEHNRLYWYRQTLGQGPEFLTYFQNEAQLEKSRLLSDRFSAERPKGSFSTLEIQRTEQGDSAMYLCASSSAQQGAYEQYFGPGTRLTVT.

CDR3 sequence (DNA): TGTGCCAGTAGTATGAACTCGGGACAGGGGGACAATGAGCAGTTCTTC. Its translation: CASSMNSGQGDNEQFF. The genes are TRBV19 and TRBJ2-1; 11 nucleotides match TRBD1. The V gene's germline CDR1 is LNHDA and CDR2 SQIVND (reference sequence). After removal of 3 bases from V and 5 bases from J, the junction contained 6 bases not matched to a gene. This CDR3 has 16 amino acids.

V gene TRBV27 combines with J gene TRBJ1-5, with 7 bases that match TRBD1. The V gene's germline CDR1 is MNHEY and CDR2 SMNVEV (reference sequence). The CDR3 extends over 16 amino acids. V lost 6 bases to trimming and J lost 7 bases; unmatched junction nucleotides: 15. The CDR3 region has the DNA TGTGCCAGCAGACCTGCGGGCAGGGGGGTAGACCAGCCCCAGCATTTT. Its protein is CASRPAGRGVDQPQHF.

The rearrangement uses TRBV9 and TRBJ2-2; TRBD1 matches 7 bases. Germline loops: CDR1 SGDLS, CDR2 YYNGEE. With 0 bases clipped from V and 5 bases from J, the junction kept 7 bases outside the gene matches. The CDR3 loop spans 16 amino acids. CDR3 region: CASSVATGAGTGELFF. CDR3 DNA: TGTGCCAGCAGCGTAGCAACAGGGGCAGGGACCGGGGAGCTGTTTTTT.

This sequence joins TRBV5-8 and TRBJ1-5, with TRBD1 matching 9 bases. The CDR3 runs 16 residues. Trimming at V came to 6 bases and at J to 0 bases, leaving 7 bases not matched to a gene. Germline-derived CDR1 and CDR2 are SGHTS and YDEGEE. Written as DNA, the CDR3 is TGTGCCAGCAACCGGGGACAGGGTTATAGCAATCAGCCCCAGCATTTT. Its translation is CASNRGQGYSNQPQHF. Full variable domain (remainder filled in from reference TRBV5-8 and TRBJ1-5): EAGVTQSPTHLIKTRGQQATLRCSPISGHTSVYWYQQALGLGLQFLLWYDEGEERNRGNFPPRFSGRQFPNYSSELNVNALELEDSALYLCASNRGQGYSNQPQHFGDGTRLSIL.

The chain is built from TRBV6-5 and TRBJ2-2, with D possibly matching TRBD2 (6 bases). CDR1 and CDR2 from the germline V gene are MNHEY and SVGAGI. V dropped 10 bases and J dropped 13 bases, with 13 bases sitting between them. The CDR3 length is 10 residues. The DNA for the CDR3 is TGTGCCATAGGGAGGAGGGGGCTGTTTTTT. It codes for CAIGRRGLFF.

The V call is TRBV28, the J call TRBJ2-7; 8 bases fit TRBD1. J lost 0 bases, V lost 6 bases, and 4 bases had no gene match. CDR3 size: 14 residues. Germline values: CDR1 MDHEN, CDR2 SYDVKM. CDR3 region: CASSRTGFSYEQYF. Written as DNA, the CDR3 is TGTGCCAGCAGCCGGACAGGGTTCTCCTACGAGCAGTACTTC. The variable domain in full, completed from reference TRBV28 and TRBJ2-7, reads DVKVTQSSRYLVKRTGEKVFLECVQDMDHENMFWYRQDPGLGLRLIYFSYDVKMKEKGDIPEGYSVSREKKERFSLILESASTNQTSMYLCASSRTGFSYEQYFGPGTRLTVT.

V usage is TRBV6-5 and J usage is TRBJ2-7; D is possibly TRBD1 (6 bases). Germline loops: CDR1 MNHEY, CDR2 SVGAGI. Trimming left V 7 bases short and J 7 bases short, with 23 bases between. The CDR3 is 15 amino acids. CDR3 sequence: CASILPQGSYGEQYF. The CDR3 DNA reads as TGTGCCAGCATCCTGCCCCAGGGGTCCTACGGGGAGCAGTACTTC.

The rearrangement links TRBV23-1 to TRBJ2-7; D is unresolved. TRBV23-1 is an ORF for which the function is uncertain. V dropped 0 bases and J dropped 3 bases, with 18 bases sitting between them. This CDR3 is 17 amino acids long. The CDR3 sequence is CASSQSSARLADYEQYF. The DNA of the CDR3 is TGCGCCAGCAGTCAATCTTCGGCGCGACTCGCAGACTACGAGCAGTACTTC.

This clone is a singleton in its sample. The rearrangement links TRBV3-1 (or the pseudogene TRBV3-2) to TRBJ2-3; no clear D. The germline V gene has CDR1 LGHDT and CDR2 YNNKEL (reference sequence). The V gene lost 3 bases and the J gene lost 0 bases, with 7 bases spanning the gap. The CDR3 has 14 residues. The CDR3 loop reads CASSQAVSTDTQYF. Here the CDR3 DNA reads TGTGCCAGCAGCCAGGCGGTGAGCACAGATACGCAGTATTTT.

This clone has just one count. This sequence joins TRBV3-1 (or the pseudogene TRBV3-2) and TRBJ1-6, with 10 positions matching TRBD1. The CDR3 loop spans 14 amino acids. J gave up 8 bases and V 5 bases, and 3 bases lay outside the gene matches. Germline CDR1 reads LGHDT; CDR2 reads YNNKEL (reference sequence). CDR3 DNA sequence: TGTGCCAGCAGCTACGGGACAGGGGATTCACCCCTCCACTTT. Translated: CASSYGTGDSPLHF.